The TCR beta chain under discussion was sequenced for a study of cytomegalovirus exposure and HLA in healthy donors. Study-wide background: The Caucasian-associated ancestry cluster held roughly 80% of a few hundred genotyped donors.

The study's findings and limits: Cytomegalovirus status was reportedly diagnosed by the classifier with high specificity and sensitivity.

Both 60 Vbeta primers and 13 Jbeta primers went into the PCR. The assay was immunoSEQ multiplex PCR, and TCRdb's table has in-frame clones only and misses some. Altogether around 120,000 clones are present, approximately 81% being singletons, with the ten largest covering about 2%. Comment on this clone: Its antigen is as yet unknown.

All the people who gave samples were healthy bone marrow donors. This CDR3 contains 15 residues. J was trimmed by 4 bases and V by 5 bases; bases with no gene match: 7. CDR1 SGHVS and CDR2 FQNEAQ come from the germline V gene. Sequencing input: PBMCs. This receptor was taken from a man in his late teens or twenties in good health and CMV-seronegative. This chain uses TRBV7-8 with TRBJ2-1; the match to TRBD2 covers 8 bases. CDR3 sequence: CASSPWREVYNEQFF. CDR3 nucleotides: TGTGCCAGCAGCCCCTGGCGGGAGGTGTACAATGAGCAGTTCTTC.